Listed below are T cell receptor beta chains from one sample, sequenced in a study of identical twins. TCRdb redid the calling of the 5' RACE reads with MiXCR, one entry per CDR3 protein. Altogether 700,000 to 950,000 distinct CDR3 sequences are present, over 9% being singletons, with the ten largest covering about 1.6%. The same sample was also used in a study of yellow fever vaccine responses in identical twins.

The sample was PBMCs. The receptors derive from a woman aged 18-35 years in good health. The CDR3 runs from the conserved cysteine through the conserved F or W. The D gene is left open where the match is weak. Part of the rows lack a size; the others show once, few, many or a class for expanded clones.

j_call	v_call	clone_size	d_call	cdr3_nt	cdr3_aa
TRBJ2-2	TRBV4-1	-	-	TGCGCCAGCAGCCAAGGATCCCAGGGCCTGAACACCGGGGAGCTGTTTTTT	CASSQGSQGLNTGELFF
TRBJ2-1	TRBV10-1	-	-	TGCGCCAGCAGTCCCCTAGCAAAGAAGGGGAATGAGCAGTTCTTC	CASSPLAKKGNEQFF
TRBJ2-1	TRBV18	-	TRBD1	TGTGCCAGCTCACCAAACTTCGGACAGGACTACAATGAGCAGTTCTTC	CASSPNFGQDYNEQFF
TRBJ2-5	TRBV21-1	-	-	TGTGCCAGCAGCAAAGAACGTAACAGGGGTTCACCCCAGTACTTC	CASSKERNRGSPQYF
TRBJ2-3	TRBV5-1	-	-	TGCGCCAGCAGCCCATTTAGGGGCACAGATACGCAGTATTTT	CASSPFRGTDTQYF
TRBJ2-1	TRBV12-3/TRBV12-4	-	-	TGTGCCAGCAGCATCAATGAGCAGTTCTTC	CASSINEQFF
TRBJ2-7	TRBV5-5	-	-	TGTGCCAGCAGCTTGCTCAGGGTAGAAGAGCAGTACTTC	CASSLLRVEEQYF
TRBJ2-1	TRBV7-8	few	TRBD2	TGTGCCAGCAGCTTAACTGGGCCCCAGGGAGGGAGGGCCCTCAATGAGCAGTTCTTC	CASSLTGPQGGRALNEQFF
TRBJ1-1	TRBV6-5	-	-	TGTGCCAGCAGTTACTCGGGTGGGACACTGAACACTGAAGCTTTCTTT	CASSYSGGTLNTEAFF
TRBJ2-7	TRBV12-3/TRBV12-4	-	-	TGTGCCAGCAGTTTAGGGCCCCTGAGCTCCTACGAGCAGTACTTC	CASSLGPLSSYEQYF
TRBJ1-6	TRBV12-3/TRBV12-4	-	-	TGTGCCAGTAGGAGGGAGTCCTATAATTCACCCCTCCACTTT	CASRRESYNSPLHF
TRBJ2-7	TRBV11-2	once	-	TGTGCCAGCAGAGGGAGTGGTACCTACGAGCAGTACTTC	CASRGSGTYEQYF
TRBJ2-3	TRBV20-1	-	TRBD2	TGCAGTGCTAGGTGGGGCGGGGGGGATCGTACGCAGTATTTT	CSARWGGGDRTQYF
TRBJ2-1	TRBV11-2	few	TRBD2	TGTGCCAGCAGCTTATTTAGCGGGGGGGCCGATGAGCAGTTCTTC	CASSLFSGGADEQFF
TRBJ1-5	TRBV28	few	-	TGTGCCAGCAGTTTTCTAGCTCAGCCCCAGCATTTT	CASSFLAQPQHF
TRBJ1-1	TRBV5-1	-	TRBD1	TGCGCCAGCAGCCTCCGGGACAGAACTCTTAGGTGGACTGAAGCTTTCTTT	CASSLRDRTLRWTEAFF
TRBJ2-1	TRBV7-9	many	-	TGTGCCAGCAGCCTCCCCCCCTACAATGAGCAGTTCTTC	CASSLPPYNEQFF
TRBJ2-1	TRBV12-5	few	-	TGTGCTAGTGGTTTGGGTGGGGGCTCCTACAATGAGCAGTTCTTC	CASGLGGGSYNEQFF
TRBJ2-1	TRBV5-1	many	-	TGCGCCAGCAGCTCCGGCGGACACTCCTACAATGAGCAGTTCTTC	CASSSGGHSYNEQFF
TRBJ2-3	TRBV9	-	TRBD1	TGTGCCAGCAGCCAACAGGGGGCGGACACAGATACGCAGTATTTT	CASSQQGADTDTQYF
TRBJ2-1	TRBV7-6	few	TRBD2	TGTGCCAGCAGCTTAGCGACTAGCGGACCCTTTGAGCAGTTCTTC	CASSLATSGPFEQFF
TRBJ2-1	TRBV7-2	-	TRBD2	TGTGCCAGCAGCTCTAGCGGGGGGGCCGCAAATGAGCAGTTCTTC	CASSSSGGAANEQFF
TRBJ2-7	TRBV28	-	-	TGTGCCAGCAGTTCCCGGCCTGAAAGCGGCCAGTACTTC	CASSSRPESGQYF
TRBJ1-1	TRBV6-1	-	TRBD1	TGTGCCGTCAATTGGGGACAGTTGAACACTGAAGCTTTCTTT	CAVNWGQLNTEAFF
TRBJ2-3	TRBV20-1	-	-	TGCAGTGCCCCCCCTACAGGGTACCTCTGGTCAGATACGCAGTATTTT	CSAPPTGYLWSDTQYF
TRBJ1-5	TRBV7-8	many	-	TGTGCCAGCAGCTTAGCCGGAGGAGATAATCAGCCCCAGCATTTT	CASSLAGGDNQPQHF
TRBJ1-1	TRBV29-1	few	-	TGCAGCGTTGTCTCGGGACAAGCTTTCTTT	CSVVSGQAFF
TRBJ1-2	TRBV20-1	-	-	TGCAGTGCTAGGCCGGGCCGTGACAGGACAGATGGCTACACCTTC	CSARPGRDRTDGYTF
TRBJ1-1	TRBV20-1	few	-	TGCAGTGCCCAAGGGGGTAAGAGACAGGCGCGTGAAGCTTTCTTT	CSAQGGKRQAREAFF
TRBJ1-1	TRBV7-6	few	-	TGTGCCAGCAGCCGGACCCTTGGGGACACTGAAGCTTTCTTT	CASSRTLGDTEAFF
TRBJ2-5	TRBV12-3/TRBV12-4	few	-	TGTGCCAGTTACTACCGCGAGACCCAGTACTTC	CASYYRETQYF
TRBJ2-3	TRBV9	many	TRBD1	TGTGCCAGCAGCGCCCGGACAGGGGACACAGATACGCAGTATTTT	CASSARTGDTDTQYF
TRBJ2-1	TRBV5-1	many	-	TGCGCCAGCAGCTTGGCGGGATCCCAAAGCTACAATGAGCAGTTCTTC	CASSLAGSQSYNEQFF
TRBJ2-3	TRBV4-2	few	TRBD2	TGTGCCAGCAGCCCACAGCGGGAGGACCTACCTAGCACAGATACGCAGTATTTT	CASSPQREDLPSTDTQYF
TRBJ2-3	TRBV19	few	-	TGTGCCAGTAACATCGGCGCGGGGGCCGGGGCAGATACGCAGTATTTT	CASNIGAGAGADTQYF
TRBJ2-1	TRBV12-5	few	TRBD2	TGTGCTAGTGGTTTGGTAATTAGCGGGAGGGCCAGTGAGCAGTTCTTC	CASGLVISGRASEQFF
TRBJ1-2	TRBV2	few	TRBD1	TGTGCCAGCAGGGGGACAGGGCGATATGGCTACACCTTC	CASRGTGRYGYTF
TRBJ2-3	TRBV20-1	few	-	TGCAGTGCTACTGATAGTCCCCCAGATACGCAGTATTTT	CSATDSPPDTQYF
TRBJ1-1	TRBV27	-	-	TGTGCCAGCAGTTTCTACCGCCCGGGGGTCACTGAAGCTTTCTTT	CASSFYRPGVTEAFF
TRBJ2-2	TRBV15	-	-	TGTGCCACCAGCAGCCTCAGTCACGGGGAGCTGTTTTTT	CATSSLSHGELFF
TRBJ2-1	TRBV20-1	-	-	TGCAGTGCTCCGAAGGGTGGCCGCGGCGGGAATGAGCAGTTCTTC	CSAPKGGRGGNEQFF
TRBJ2-1	TRBV6-5	few	-	TGTGCCAGCAGTTACTCGGGCACAGGGCCTAACAATGAGCAGTTCTTC	CASSYSGTGPNNEQFF
TRBJ2-7	TRBV29-1	many	-	TGCAGCGTTGTTGGAGGGGGCTACGAGCAGTACTTC	CSVVGGGYEQYF
TRBJ2-1	TRBV20-1	-	TRBD2	TGCAGTGCTTTCGGACTAGCTTGGAATGAGCAGTTCTTC	CSAFGLAWNEQFF
TRBJ2-7	TRBV28	many	-	TGTGCCAGCAGCAACTACGAGCAGTACTTC	CASSNYEQYF
TRBJ2-2	TRBV4-1	few	TRBD2	TGCGCCAGCAGCCCCGGGGTAGGGACTAGCGGGAGCTTGAACACCGGGGAGCTGTTTTTT	CASSPGVGTSGSLNTGELFF
TRBJ1-2	TRBV3-1	-	-	TGTGCCAGCAGCCAAGACGGGGCGCGGAGTGGCTACACCTTC	CASSQDGARSGYTF
TRBJ1-2	TRBV12-3/TRBV12-4	few	-	TGTGCCAGCAGTTTACTGGACAATAACTATGGCTACACCTTC	CASSLLDNNYGYTF
TRBJ2-1	TRBV25-1	-	-	TGTGCCAGCAGTACAGGGATGAGCTCCTACAATGAGCAGTTCTTC	CASSTGMSSYNEQFF
TRBJ1-2	TRBV12-3/TRBV12-4	many	TRBD1	TGTGCCAGCAGTTCGGACAGGGGGCAGGTTGGCTATGGCTACACCTTC	CASSSDRGQVGYGYTF